This is a list of T cell receptor beta chains from one sample in a study of blood T cell repertoires in COVID-19. The data were produced by immunoSEQ multiplex PCR, yet TCRdb's version contains in-frame clones alone and is incomplete. The table lists roughly 220,000 clones, 86% of them singletons. The sample taken for sequencing was peripheral blood. These receptors all stem from a woman between 45 and 60 years old with COVID-19, enrolled during active disease. CDR3s include the opening cysteine and the closing phenylalanine or tryptophan. D genes are given only for firm matches. The size of a clone is reported for some rows only, either as once, few or many, or as a class for expanded clones.

clone_size,j_call,v_call,d_call,cdr3_aa,cdr3_nt
NA,TRBJ1-5,TRBV6-5,NA,CASSHAGVSDQPQHF,TGTGCCAGCAGTCACGCAGGGGTTTCGGATCAGCCCCAGCATTTT
NA,TRBJ1-5,TRBV19,NA,CASSTGPNQPQHF,TGTGCCAGTAGTACAGGGCCCAATCAGCCCCAGCATTTT
once,TRBJ1-1,TRBV11-2,TRBD1,CASSSSTGLTEAFF,TGTGCCAGCAGCTCTTCGACAGGGTTAACTGAAGCTTTCTTT
few,TRBJ1-1,TRBV28,NA,CASSNQDTEAFF,TGTGCCAGCAGTAACCAGGACACTGAAGCTTTCTTT
NA,TRBJ1-6,TRBV4-3,NA,CASSQLHNSPLHF,TGCGCCAGCAGCCAGCTACATAATTCACCCCTCCACTTT
NA,TRBJ1-1,TRBV5-4,NA,CASSLEGRDTEAFF,TGTGCCAGCAGCTTAGAGGGGAGGGACACTGAAGCTTTCTTT
few,TRBJ1-1,TRBV27,TRBD1,CASSFGGGAHTEAFF,TGTGCCAGCAGTTTCGGAGGGGGCGCCCACACTGAAGCTTTCTTT
NA,TRBJ1-2,TRBV7-2,TRBD1,CASSPGTGYGYTF,TGTGCCAGCAGCCCCGGGACAGGATATGGCTACACCTTC
NA,TRBJ2-1,TRBV9,TRBD1,CASSVPGQGVNEQFF,TGTGCCAGCAGCGTACCGGGACAGGGAGTCAATGAGCAGTTCTTC
few,TRBJ2-3,TRBV15,TRBD1,CATSRAQGASLDTQYF,TGTGCCACCAGCAGGGCGCAGGGGGCGAGTTTAGATACGCAGTATTTT
NA,TRBJ2-3,TRBV2,TRBD1,CAHRGPSTDTQYF,TGTGCGCACAGGGGACCGAGCACAGATACGCAGTATTTT
NA,TRBJ2-1,TRBV24-1,TRBD2,CATSEGGYDEQFF,TGTGCCACCAGTGAGGGAGGGTACGATGAGCAGTTCTTC
few,TRBJ2-5,TRBV2,NA,CASSEEEYLSGETQYF,TGTGCCAGCAGTGAAGAGGAGTATCTCTCGGGGGAGACCCAGTACTTC
NA,TRBJ2-5,TRBV27,NA,CASSLYRGQETQYF,TGTGCCAGCAGTTTATATCGGGGGCAAGAGACCCAGTACTTC
NA,TRBJ2-2,TRBV30,TRBD1,CAWTPPKIRGLGGELFF,TGTGCCTGGACCCCACCGAAAATCAGGGGGCTGGGCGGGGAGCTGTTTTTT
NA,TRBJ2-1,TRBV19,TRBD1,CASSIGKRGQGLRSSYNEQFF,TGTGCCAGTAGTATCGGTAAGAGGGGACAGGGCTTAAGGAGCTCCTACAATGAGCAGTTCTTC
NA,TRBJ2-3,TRBV29-1,TRBD2,CSVDSSGVRTDTQYF,TGCAGCGTTGATTCTAGCGGGGTCCGCACAGATACGCAGTATTTT
NA,TRBJ1-2,TRBV7-2,NA,CASSLDYWEGYTF,TGTGCCAGCAGCTTAGACTACTGGGAGGGCTACACCTTC
NA,TRBJ2-5,TRBV5-5,NA,CASRWRLLQETQYF,TGTGCCAGCAGATGGAGGTTACTTCAAGAGACCCAGTACTTC
NA,TRBJ2-3,TRBV6-4,TRBD1,CASSEQPGQGTQYF,TGTGCCAGCAGTGAACAGCCCGGACAGGGCACGCAGTATTTT
NA,TRBJ1-2,TRBV30,NA,CAWGIGLSDGYTF,TGTGCCTGGGGGATAGGACTGTCCGATGGCTACACCTTC
NA,TRBJ2-1,TRBV3-1/TRBV3-2,TRBD2,CASSPVPFGRGGRNEQFF,TGTGCCAGCAGCCCGGTACCCTTCGGGCGGGGGGGCCGGAATGAGCAGTTCTTC
NA,TRBJ2-1,TRBV19,TRBD1,CASRGQSNEQFF,TGTGCCAGTAGGGGACAGAGCAATGAGCAGTTCTTC
NA,TRBJ2-4,TRBV19,TRBD2,CASSSGLAGFGEGKNIQYF,TGTGCCAGTAGTTCAGGACTAGCGGGTTTCGGGGAGGGCAAAAACATTCAGTACTTC
NA,TRBJ1-4,TRBV9,NA,CASSGRSGATNEKLFF,TGTGCCAGCAGCGGTAGGTCGGGAGCAACTAATGAAAAACTGTTTTTT
once,TRBJ1-3,TRBV11-3,TRBD1,CASSLSRGQLSSGNTIYF,TGTGCCAGCAGCTTGAGCAGGGGGCAACTTTCCTCTGGAAACACCATATATTTT
NA,TRBJ1-5,TRBV6-5,TRBD1,CASSPLGTENQPQHF,TGTGCCAGCAGCCCCTTGGGGACAGAAAATCAGCCCCAGCATTTT
NA,TRBJ1-6,TRBV7-8,NA,CASSLEGTGASYNSPLHF,TGTGCCAGCAGCTTAGAAGGCACAGGTGCCTCCTATAATTCACCCCTCCACTTT
NA,TRBJ2-2,TRBV5-4,NA,CASSVDIVNTGELFF,TGTGCCAGCAGCGTTGACATCGTTAACACCGGGGAGCTGTTTTTT
NA,TRBJ2-3,TRBV6-6,NA,CASSRMGGPSTDTQYF,TGTGCCAGCAGTCGAATGGGGGGGCCGAGCACAGATACGCAGTATTTT
NA,TRBJ2-2,TRBV5-6,TRBD1,CASSPTGAGELFF,TGTGCCAGCAGCCCTACAGGGGCCGGGGAGCTGTTTTTT
NA,TRBJ1-1,TRBV14,NA,CASSQALTGTEAFF,TGTGCCAGCAGCCAAGCTCTTACCGGCACTGAAGCTTTCTTT
NA,TRBJ1-2,TRBV18,TRBD1,CASSPSYTGTGYGYTF,TGTGCCAGCTCACCCTCTTACACAGGGACAGGCTATGGCTACACCTTC
NA,TRBJ2-1,TRBV24-1,NA,CATSDFPAGMGLGEQFF,TGTGCCACCAGTGATTTCCCGGCAGGGATGGGATTGGGTGAGCAGTTCTTC
NA,TRBJ2-1,TRBV5-1,NA,CASSLEGVSEQFF,TGCGCCAGCAGCTTGGAGGGGGTGTCTGAGCAGTTCTTC
once,TRBJ2-3,TRBV21-1,NA,CASSATIGQPTDTQYF,TGTGCCAGCAGCGCAACAATTGGACAGCCCACAGATACGCAGTATTTT
NA,TRBJ2-5,TRBV10-3,TRBD2,CAISERAGGFSGETQYF,TGTGCCATCAGTGAACGAGCGGGGGGATTTTCCGGGGAGACCCAGTACTTC
few,TRBJ2-2,TRBV14,NA,CASSPTGTTGELFF,TGTGCCAGCAGCCCTACAGGGACAACCGGGGAGCTGTTTTTT
NA,TRBJ1-6,TRBV6-5,NA,CASSYSEQVNSPLHF,TGTGCCAGCAGTTACTCAGAGCAGGTCAATTCACCCCTCCACTTT
NA,TRBJ2-1,TRBV12-5,TRBD1,CASGLQGANEQFF,TGTGCTAGTGGTTTGCAGGGGGCCAATGAGCAGTTCTTC
NA,TRBJ1-1,TRBV14,NA,CASSQFPGQSNTEAFF,TGTGCCAGCAGCCAATTCCCTGGACAGAGCAACACTGAAGCTTTCTTT
NA,TRBJ2-3,TRBV30,TRBD2,CAWSLSGGGADTQYF,TGTGCCTGGAGCCTTAGCGGGGGTGGCGCAGATACGCAGTATTTT
NA,TRBJ2-4,TRBV28,NA,CASSFSSGVAKNIQYF,TGTGCCAGCAGTTTTTCCTCAGGGGTAGCCAAAAACATTCAGTACTTC
NA,TRBJ2-4,TRBV11-2,NA,CASSLGWQGGKNIQYF,TGTGCCAGCAGCTTAGGTTGGCAAGGGGGCAAAAACATTCAGTACTTC
NA,TRBJ2-2,TRBV30,TRBD2,CAWSLGGANTGELFF,TGTGCCTGGAGTTTGGGGGGGGCGAACACCGGGGAGCTGTTTTTT
NA,TRBJ2-6,TRBV19,TRBD1,CASSRSGGLGANVLTF,TGTGCCAGTAGTCGGTCAGGGGGCCTGGGGGCCAACGTCCTGACTTTC
NA,TRBJ2-3,TRBV7-6,NA,CASSLGAGIWGTDTQYF,TGTGCCAGCAGCTTAGGTGCCGGGATTTGGGGCACAGATACGCAGTATTTT
once,TRBJ2-1,TRBV24-1,TRBD1,CATQGQGLNEQFF,TGTGCCACCCAGGGACAGGGGTTAAATGAGCAGTTCTTC
NA,TRBJ2-1,TRBV5-1,NA,CASTEGTYNEQFF,TGCGCCAGCACGGAGGGCACCTACAATGAGCAGTTCTTC
NA,TRBJ2-3,TRBV15,NA,CATSRGEAGIVTQYF,TGTGCCACCAGCAGAGGGGAAGCGGGTATAGTTACGCAGTATTTT
NA,TRBJ1-2,TRBV2,TRBD1,CASSEMAGGHYGYTF,TGTGCCAGCAGTGAAATGGCAGGGGGTCACTATGGCTACACCTTC
NA,TRBJ2-1,TRBV19,TRBD2,CASTAGGRLLNEQFF,TGTGCCAGTACGGCGGGGGGGCGATTATTGAATGAGCAGTTCTTC
NA,TRBJ1-1,TRBV7-8,NA,CASSLEGRGNTEAFF,TGTGCCAGCAGCTTAGAGGGGAGGGGCAACACTGAAGCTTTCTTT
once,TRBJ1-2,TRBV6-1,TRBD1,CASSERVTGGTGGYTF,TGTGCCAGCAGTGAAAGAGTAACAGGGGGAACAGGTGGCTACACCTTC
NA,TRBJ1-6,TRBV12-5,NA,CASGLRTTDNSPLHF,TGTGCTAGTGGTTTGCGGACAACCGATAATTCACCCCTCCACTTT